This TCR beta chain came from a study of blood T cell repertoires in COVID-19. Study details: Sites in the United States, Italy and Spain provided acute and convalescent COVID-19 samples.

Methods used by the authors: Using reference gene primer amplification, nucleated cell counts were estimated. Method: immunoSEQ multiplex PCR; TCRdb's copy keeps in-frame clones and lacks some. The D gene and trimming were derived from the DNA, and the V and J assignments and clone size from that table. The table lists about 30,000 clones, roughly 88% of them singletons. This CDR3 spans 15 amino acids. Per the germline V gene, CDR1 is SGHAT and CDR2 is FQNNGV. V lost 3 bases and J lost 0; bases outside the gene matches: 2. The TCR was taken from a human donor in a cohort sampled during active COVID-19. Source material: peripheral blood. The V call is TRBV11-2, the J call TRBJ2-3; 8 bases line up with TRBD2. The CDR3 loop is CASSLSGRSTDTQYF. CDR3 DNA sequence: TGTGCCAGCAGCTTGAGCGGGAGAAGCACAGATACGCAGTATTTT.